This entry concerns a single T cell receptor beta chain. This sample is part of a study of blood T cell repertoires in COVID-19. Study in general: PBMCs, B-cell-depleted T cells, or T cells provided the cDNA or gDNA that made up the material.

Germline CDR1 and CDR2: SGHRS and YFSETQ. V lost 4 bases to trimming and J lost 4 bases; unmatched junction nucleotides: 8. This CDR3 is built from 15 residues. Original handling: Quantification of nucleated cells was approximated via reference gene primer amplification. The method was immunoSEQ multiplex PCR; TCRdb's version includes in-frame clones alone and lacks a portion of them. V, J and clone size reflect that table, while D and trimming were determined from the DNA. The repertoire holds about 200,000 clones, around four fifths seen once, with around 1% in the top ten. This sequence was found in a man aged 60 to 75 with COVID-19, enrolled during active disease. Source material: peripheral blood. This chain connects TRBV5-1 to TRBJ1-1; 9 bases are a match to TRBD1. The CDR3 DNA follows: TGCGCCAGCAGCGCTGCGGGACAGGGTGGCACTGAAGCTTTCTTT. Its protein product is CASSAAGQGGTEAFF.